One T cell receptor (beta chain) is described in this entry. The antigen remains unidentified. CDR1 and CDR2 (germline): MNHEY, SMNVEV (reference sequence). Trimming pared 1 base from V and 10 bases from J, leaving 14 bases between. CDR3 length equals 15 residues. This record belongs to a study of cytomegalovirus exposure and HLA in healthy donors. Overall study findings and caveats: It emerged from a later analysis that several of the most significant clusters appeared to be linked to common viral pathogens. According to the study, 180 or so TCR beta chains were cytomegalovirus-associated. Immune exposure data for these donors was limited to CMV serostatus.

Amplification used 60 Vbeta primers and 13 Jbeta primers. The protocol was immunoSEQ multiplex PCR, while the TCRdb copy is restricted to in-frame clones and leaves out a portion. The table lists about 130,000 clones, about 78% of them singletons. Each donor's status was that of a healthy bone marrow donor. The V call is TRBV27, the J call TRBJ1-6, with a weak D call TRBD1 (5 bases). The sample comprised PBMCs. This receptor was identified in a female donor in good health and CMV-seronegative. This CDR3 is CASSLYPGVRSPLHF. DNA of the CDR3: TGTGCCAGCAGTTTATATCCGGGGGTCAGGTCACCCCTCCACTTT.